One sample yielded the 14 T cell receptor beta chains listed below, sequenced in a study of OX40 agonist ivuxolimab in advanced cancers. TCRdb's copy holds only in-frame clones and misses some; the assay was immunoSEQ multiplex PCR. The table has 90,000 to 100,000 clones, 80% to 90% seen once; the top ten hold approximately 0.8%. Sequencing used CD4+ or CD8+ T cells sorted from blood, obtained in a trial of the OX40 agonist ivuxolimab. Receptors originate from an adult with an advanced solid tumor such as melanoma, head and neck, liver or kidney cancer.

V is TRBV19 and J is TRBJ2-4, with 8 bases that match TRBD2. Germline V gene data show CDR1 as LNHDA and CDR2 as SQIVND (reference sequence). The CDR3 spans 14 residues. V lost 5 bases to trimming and J lost 8 bases; unmatched junction nucleotides: 8. For the CDR3, the DNA is TGTGCCAGTAGTCTGGCGGGAGGATCAGACATTCAGTACTTC. Translated, it gives CASSLAGGSDIQYF.

In regard to this clone: The same CDR3 can be traced to other DNA sequences in this sample. The chain couples TRBV18 to TRBJ1-1, with 9 bases fitting TRBD1. The CDR3 contains 14 residues. Germline lookup yields CDR1 KGHSH and CDR2 LQKENI. Trimming cost V 6 bases and J 2 bases; bases outside gene matches: 4. CDR3 region: CASSSGQGNTEAFF. In DNA form, the CDR3 reads TGTGCCAGCTCCTCGGGACAGGGCAACACTGAAGCTTTCTTT.

The chain employs TRBV6-5 and TRBJ2-5; 8 nucleotides match TRBD1. From germline, CDR1 is MNHEY and CDR2 SVGAGI. The junction had 1 base not matched to a gene; V was cut back by 2 bases and J by 2 bases. The CDR3 runs to 14 residues. The CDR3 loop is CASSYTGGQETQYF. CDR3 sequence (DNA): TGTGCCAGCAGTTACACAGGGGGGCAAGAGACCCAGTACTTC.

The chain has TRBV13 and TRBJ1-2; no clear D gene. Germline-derived CDR1 and CDR2 are PRHDT and FYEKMQ (reference sequence). V was shortened by 2 bases and J by 0 bases, with 7 bases between the two germline ends. This CDR3 has 14 residues. The CDR3 sequence: CASSLSQSNYGYTF. The CDR3 DNA is TGTGCCAGCAGCTTAAGCCAATCTAACTATGGCTACACCTTC. The whole variable domain, remainder taken from reference TRBV13 and TRBJ1-2, is AAGVIQSPRHLIKEKRETATLKCYPIPRHDTVYWYQQGPGQDPQFLISFYEKMQSDKGSIPDRFSAQQFSDYHSELNMSSLELGDSALYFCASSLSQSNYGYTFGSGTRLTVV.

V is TRBV4-3 and J is TRBJ2-1, with TRBD2 matching 11 bases. Germline CDR1 reads LGHNA; CDR2 reads YSLEER. This CDR3 is built from 16 residues. Trimming took 6 bases from V and 6 from J; bases not matched to a gene: 10. CDR3 loop: CASSLIAGGPPNEQFF. CDR3 DNA: TGCGCCAGCAGTCTAATAGCGGGGGGGCCCCCCAATGAGCAGTTCTTC.

V is TRBV2 and J is TRBJ1-1; 10 bases fit TRBD1. This CDR3 spans 14 amino acids. The germline CDR1 and CDR2 sequences are SNHLY and FYNNEI. V lost 5 bases, J lost 5 bases, and 5 bases stayed unmatched. The CDR3 loop reads CASSPTGGRTEAFF. The CDR3, as DNA: TGTGCCAGCAGTCCGACAGGGGGCAGGACTGAAGCTTTCTTT. Variable domain in full (rest from reference TRBV2 and TRBJ1-1): EPEVTQTPSHQVTQMGQEVILRCVPISNHLYFYWYRQILGQKVEFLVSFYNNEISEKSEIFDDQFSVERPDGSNFTLKIRSTKLEDSAMYFCASSPTGGRTEAFFGQGTRLTVV.

The V gene is TRBV18, the J gene TRBJ2-3, with TRBD2 identical over 13 bases. CDR1 and CDR2 (germline): KGHSH, LQKENI. V gave up 4 bases and J gave up 1 base; unmatched junction bases: 5. This CDR3 is built from 17 residues. The chain's CDR3 is CASSLGTSGTGTDTQYF. CDR3 in DNA: TGTGCCAGCTCACTAGGGACTAGCGGGACCGGCACAGATACGCAGTATTTT.

There are a few counts of this clone. This rearrangement joins TRBV28 to TRBJ1-6; D gene unclear. V gave up 6 bases and J gave up 6 bases, with 12 bases separating them. The CDR3 has 14 residues. Germline V gene data show CDR1 as MDHEN and CDR2 as SYDVKM. CDR3 sequence: CASRRDPTNSPLHF. The CDR3, as DNA: TGTGCCAGCAGGCGGGATCCTACTAATTCACCCCTCCACTTT.

This clone showed up just once. The V gene is TRBV7-3, the J gene TRBJ1-1; D not resolved. The CDR3 is 14 residues long. Per germline, CDR1 SGHTA and CDR2 FQGTGA. V gave up 3 bases and J gave up 12 bases, with 20 bases separating them. CDR3: CASSLTGPQAKTFF. In DNA, the CDR3 is TGTGCCAGCAGCTTGACCGGGCCCCAGGCGAAAACTTTCTTT.

The rearrangement links TRBV10-3 to TRBJ1-5; D not resolved. The V gene's germline CDR1 is ENHRY and CDR2 SYGVKD. Between the trimmed V and J ends, which lost 3 bases and 4 bases, there was a span of 4 bases. The CDR3 totals 12 residues. CDR3 sequence: CAISDSNQPQHF. DNA of the CDR3: TGTGCCATCAGTGATTCGAATCAGCCCCAGCATTTT.

Of note for this clone: Other DNA sequences in this specimen translate into the identical CDR3. The gene calls are TRBV7-2 and TRBJ1-3; weak D call: TRBD1 (5 bases). Germline CDR1 and CDR2: SGHTA and FQGNSA. CDR3 length equals 15 residues. Deletions cut 5 bases from V and 1 base from J, with 12 bases between. This CDR3 reads CASSPTGGSGNTIYF. For the CDR3, the DNA is TGTGCCAGCAGCCCTACGGGGGGTTCTGGAAACACCATATATTTT.

The chain is built from TRBV7-2 and TRBJ2-6, with no clear D. The CDR3 is 13 residues long. Per the germline V gene, CDR1 is SGHTA and CDR2 is FQGNSA. V was shortened by 5 bases and J by 2 bases, with 4 bases between the two germline ends. The CDR3 DNA follows: TGTGCCAGCAGCCCGACTGGGGCCAACGTCCTGACTTTC. Protein: CASSPTGANVLTF.

The chain joins TRBV7-2 to TRBJ1-1; no firm D call. V was trimmed by 1 base and J by 0 bases, leaving 9 bases between them. Per the germline V gene, CDR1 is SGHTA and CDR2 is FQGNSA. This CDR3 is 15 amino acids long. The CDR3 region is CASSLEGLLNTEAFF. The CDR3 DNA follows: TGTGCCAGCAGCTTAGAAGGACTGCTGAACACTGAAGCTTTCTTT. Drawing the rest from reference TRBV7-2 and TRBJ1-1, the complete variable domain is GAGVSQSPSNKVTEKGKDVELRCDPISGHTALYWYRQSLGQGLEFLIYFQGNSAPDKSGLPSDRFSAERTGGSVSTLTIQRTQQEDSAVYLCASSLEGLLNTEAFFGQGTRLTVV.

This clone was seen only once. This rearrangement joins TRBV7-2 to TRBJ2-3; tentatively, D is TRBD2 (7 bases). This CDR3 has 18 residues. Germline CDR1 SGHTA, CDR2 FQGNSA. V was shortened by 1 base and J by 5 bases, with 22 bases between the two germline ends. The CDR3 nucleotides are TGTGCCAGCAGCTTAGGATCAGTGAGGTCAGGGGAGGGAGATACGCAGTATTTT. It encodes CASSLGSVRSGEGDTQYF.